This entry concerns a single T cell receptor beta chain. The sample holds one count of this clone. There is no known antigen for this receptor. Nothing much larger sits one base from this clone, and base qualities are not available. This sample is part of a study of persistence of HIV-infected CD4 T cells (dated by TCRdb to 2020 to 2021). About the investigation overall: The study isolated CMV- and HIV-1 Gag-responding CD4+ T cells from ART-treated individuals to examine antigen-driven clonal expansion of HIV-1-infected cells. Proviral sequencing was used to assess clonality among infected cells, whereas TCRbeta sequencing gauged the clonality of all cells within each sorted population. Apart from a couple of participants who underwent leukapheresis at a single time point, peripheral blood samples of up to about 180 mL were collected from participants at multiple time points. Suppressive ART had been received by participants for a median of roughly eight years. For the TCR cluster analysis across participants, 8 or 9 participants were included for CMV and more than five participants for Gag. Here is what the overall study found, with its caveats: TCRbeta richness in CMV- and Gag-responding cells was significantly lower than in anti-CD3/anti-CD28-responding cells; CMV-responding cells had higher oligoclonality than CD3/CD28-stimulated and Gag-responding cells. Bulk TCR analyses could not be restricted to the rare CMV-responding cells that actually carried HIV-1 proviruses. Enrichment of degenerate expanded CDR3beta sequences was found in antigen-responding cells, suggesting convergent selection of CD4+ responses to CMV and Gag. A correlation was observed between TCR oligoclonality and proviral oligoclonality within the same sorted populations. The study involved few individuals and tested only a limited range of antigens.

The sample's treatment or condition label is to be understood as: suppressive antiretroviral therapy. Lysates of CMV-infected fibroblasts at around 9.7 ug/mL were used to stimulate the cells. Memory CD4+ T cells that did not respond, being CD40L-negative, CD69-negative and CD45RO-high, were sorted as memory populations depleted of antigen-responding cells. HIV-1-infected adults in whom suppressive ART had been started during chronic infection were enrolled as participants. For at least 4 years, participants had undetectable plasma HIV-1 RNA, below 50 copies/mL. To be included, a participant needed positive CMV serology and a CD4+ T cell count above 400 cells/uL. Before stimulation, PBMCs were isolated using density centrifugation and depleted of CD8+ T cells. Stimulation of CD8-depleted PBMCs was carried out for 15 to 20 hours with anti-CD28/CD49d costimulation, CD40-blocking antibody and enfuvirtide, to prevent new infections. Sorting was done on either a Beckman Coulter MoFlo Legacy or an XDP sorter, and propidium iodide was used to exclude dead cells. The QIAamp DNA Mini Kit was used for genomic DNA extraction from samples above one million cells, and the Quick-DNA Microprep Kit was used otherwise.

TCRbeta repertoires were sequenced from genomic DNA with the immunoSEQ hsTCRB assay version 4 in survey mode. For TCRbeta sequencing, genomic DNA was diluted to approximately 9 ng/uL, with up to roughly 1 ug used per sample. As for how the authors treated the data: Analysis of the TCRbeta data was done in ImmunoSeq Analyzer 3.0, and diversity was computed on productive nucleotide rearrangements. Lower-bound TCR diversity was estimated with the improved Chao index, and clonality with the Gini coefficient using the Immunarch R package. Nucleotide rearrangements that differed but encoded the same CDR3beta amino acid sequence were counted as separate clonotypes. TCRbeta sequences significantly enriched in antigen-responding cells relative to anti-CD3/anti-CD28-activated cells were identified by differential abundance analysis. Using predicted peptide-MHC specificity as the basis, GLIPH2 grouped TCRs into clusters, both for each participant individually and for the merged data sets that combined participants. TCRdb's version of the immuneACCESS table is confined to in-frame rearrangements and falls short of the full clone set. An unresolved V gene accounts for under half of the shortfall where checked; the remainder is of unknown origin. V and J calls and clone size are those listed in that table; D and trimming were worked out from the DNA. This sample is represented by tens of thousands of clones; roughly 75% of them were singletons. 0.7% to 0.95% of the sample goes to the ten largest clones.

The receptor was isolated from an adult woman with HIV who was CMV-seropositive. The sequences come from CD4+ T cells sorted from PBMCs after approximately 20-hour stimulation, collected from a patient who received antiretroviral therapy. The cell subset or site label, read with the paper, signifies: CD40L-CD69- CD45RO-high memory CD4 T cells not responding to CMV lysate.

CDR3 protein: CASRTGLAGGYNEQFF. The nucleotide sequence is TGTGCCAGCAGGACCGGACTAGCGGGGGGTTACAATGAGCAGTTCTTC. The receptor chain draws on TRBV2 and TRBJ2-1; TRBD2 lines up with 14 middle nucleotides. CDR1 SNHLY and CDR2 FYNNEI are derived from the germline V gene. Inclusive of the bounding cysteine and phenylalanine, the CDR3 is 16 residues long. The read is trimmed to its CDR3 DNA, 48 bases read in frame from base 1. From V the trimming removes 6 bases and from J it removes 4 bases, while the gene matches leave 5 bases of the junction unaccounted for.